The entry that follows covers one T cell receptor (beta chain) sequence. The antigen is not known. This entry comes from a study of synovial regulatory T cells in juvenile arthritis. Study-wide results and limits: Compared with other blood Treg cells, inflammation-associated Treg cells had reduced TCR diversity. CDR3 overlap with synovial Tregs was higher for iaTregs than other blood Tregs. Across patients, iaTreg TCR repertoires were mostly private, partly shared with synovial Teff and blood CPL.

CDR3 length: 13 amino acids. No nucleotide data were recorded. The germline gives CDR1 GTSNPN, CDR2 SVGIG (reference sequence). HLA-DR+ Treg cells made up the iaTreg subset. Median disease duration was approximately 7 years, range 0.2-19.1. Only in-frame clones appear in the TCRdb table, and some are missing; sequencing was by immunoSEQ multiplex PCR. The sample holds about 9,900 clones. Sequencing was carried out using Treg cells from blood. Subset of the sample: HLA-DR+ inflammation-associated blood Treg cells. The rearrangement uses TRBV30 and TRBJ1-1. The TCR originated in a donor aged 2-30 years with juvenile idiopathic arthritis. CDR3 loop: CAWGIGRNTEAFF.